Each of the 27 T cell receptor beta chains below was sequenced from the same sample in a study of shared clonotypes between healthy human individuals. The table came from immunoSEQ multiplex PCR; TCRdb's copy has only in-frame clones and leaves some out. The sample includes approximately 1.5 million clones, around 98.5% of them seen just once. The specimen was naive CD4+ T cells sorted from blood. Subset reported: CD45RA+ positively selected. The receptors originated from a man between 25 and 39 years old in good health.

The chain joins TRBV5-4 to TRBJ2-7; the D gene is possibly TRBD1 (6 bases). V shed 1 base and J shed 7 bases, with 18 bases lying between them. The CDR3 length is 15 residues. The germline V gene has CDR1 SGHNT and CDR2 YYREEE (reference sequence). The DNA of the CDR3 is TGTGCCAGCAGCTTGCGTAAAATAGGGGGTCGGGAGCAGTACTTC. This sequence encodes CASSLRKIGGREQYF.

The chain employs TRBV29-1 and TRBJ2-7, with D perhaps matching TRBD2 (5 bases). This CDR3 has 16 residues. V lost 5 bases and J 0 bases, leaving 20 bases between the germline ends. Germline V gene data show CDR1 as SQVTM and CDR2 as ANQGSEA. DNA for the CDR3: TGCAGCGTTTTAACAGAAGGACTGGGCATCTCCTACGAGCAGTACTTC. Translated: CSVLTEGLGISYEQYF.

This clone was counted a single time. The chain employs TRBV19 and TRBJ1-1; D remains ambiguous. Trimming took 1 base from V and 6 from J, leaving 9 bases between them. Germline assignment: CDR1 LNHDA and CDR2 SQIVND (reference sequence). This CDR3 comprises 13 residues. This CDR3 is CASSIAPRAEAFF. The CDR3, as DNA: TGTGCCAGTAGTATAGCCCCTAGGGCTGAAGCTTTCTTT.

The CDR3 bases are TGTGCCAGCAGCTTTCGACAGAACACTGAAGCTTTCTTT. As protein: CASSFRQNTEAFF. This rearrangement joins TRBV7-2 to TRBJ1-1; D not resolved. Between the trimmed V and J ends, which lost 3 bases and 1 base, there was a span of 6 bases. Germline V CDR1 and CDR2: SGHTA, FQGNSA. The CDR3 length is 13 residues.

This clone has just one count. The chain employs TRBV2 and TRBJ1-5; the D gene is possibly TRBD1 (5 bases). V was pared by 8 bases and J by 5 bases, with 13 bases between. The CDR3 has 13 residues. CDR1 SNHLY and CDR2 FYNNEI come from the germline V gene. The CDR3 DNA follows: TGTGCCAGCGGGGCAGAACCTGATCAGCCCCAGCATTTT. It translates to CASGAEPDQPQHF.

The chain couples TRBV7-6 to TRBJ2-7; 8 bases line up with TRBD1. This CDR3 is 14 amino acids long. The V gene end was trimmed by 1 base and the J gene end by 5 bases; junction bases not matched to a gene: 4. Germline-derived CDR1 and CDR2 are SGHVS and FNYEAQ. The CDR3 region is CASSLGQGYHEQYF. CDR3 DNA sequence: TGTGCCAGCAGCTTAGGACAGGGGTACCACGAGCAGTACTTC.

The V and J genes are TRBV28 and TRBJ2-5; D is unclear. The CDR3 covers 16 residues. CDR1 MDHEN and CDR2 SYDVKM come from the germline V gene. V gave up 3 bases and J gave up 0 bases, with 14 bases separating them. The CDR3 bases are TGTGCCAGCAGTTTCAACGGTAAAGGGTACCAAGAGACCCAGTACTTC. Its translation: CASSFNGKGYQETQYF.

V usage is TRBV27 and J usage is TRBJ2-1, with D hard to call. V lost 6 bases and J lost 9, with 12 bases in between. CDR1 is MNHEY, CDR2 SMNVEV, per germline (reference sequence). CDR3 size: 12 residues. CDR3 sequence (DNA): TGTGCCAGCAGGAGCGAGGATAGTGAGCAGTTCTTC. It translates to CASRSEDSEQFF.

The rearrangement uses TRBV2 and TRBJ2-7, with D unclear. The CDR3 sequence is 14 residues long. Trimming cost V 4 bases and J 3 bases, with 13 bases left between them. In germline, CDR1 is SNHLY, CDR2 FYNNEI. The CDR3 loop is CASSAGRPNYEQYF. The CDR3 DNA is TGTGCCAGCAGTGCGGGTCGGCCTAACTACGAGCAGTACTTC.

The chain has TRBV7-2 and TRBJ2-1; tentatively, D is TRBD2 (6 bases). The CDR3 contains 12 residues. The V and J ends lost 4 bases and 6 bases respectively, with 7 bases between them. Germline lookup yields CDR1 SGHTA and CDR2 FQGNSA. CDR3 in DNA: TGTGCCAGCAGCTCCGGGGGCAATGAGCAGTTCTTC. This gives the protein CASSSGGNEQFF. Using reference TRBV7-2 and TRBJ2-1 for the parts outside the CDR3, the full variable domain is GAGVSQSPSNKVTEKGKDVELRCDPISGHTALYWYRQSLGQGLEFLIYFQGNSAPDKSGLPSDRFSAERTGGSVSTLTIQRTQQEDSAVYLCASSSGGNEQFFGPGTRLTVL.

The CDR3 DNA sequence: TGTGCCAGCAGCCGACCGGGACTAGCGGGAGATACGCAGTATTTT. Residues: CASSRPGLAGDTQYF. The gene calls are TRBV7-2 and TRBJ2-3; 12 bases are a match to TRBD2. J was trimmed by 5 bases and V by 5 bases; bases with no gene match: 5. This CDR3 spans 15 amino acids. Germline V gives CDR1 SGHTA, CDR2 FQGNSA.

About this clone: The same CDR3 also results from other DNA sequences found in this sample. The V and J genes are TRBV27 and TRBJ1-5; no reliable D call. This CDR3 has 15 amino acids. V was cut by 1 base and J by 0 bases, with 7 bases left in between. Germline-derived CDR1 and CDR2 are MNHEY and SMNVEV (reference sequence). The DNA for the CDR3 is TGTGCCAGCAGTTTATTGGCAGGTAGCAATCAGCCCCAGCATTTT. It is translated as CASSLLAGSNQPQHF.

The J gene is TRBJ2-5, the V gene TRBV7-2; TRBD2 matches at 10 bases. There are 16 residues in the CDR3. The V segment lost 5 bases and the J segment 3 bases; nucleotides outside the gene matches: 9. Germline V gene sequence: CDR1 SGHTA, CDR2 FQGNSA. CDR3 bases: TGTGCCAGCAGCGCTCAGGGTCTAGCGGGAGAAGAGACCCAGTACTTC. This codes for CASSAQGLAGEETQYF.

V gene TRBV18 combines with J gene TRBJ1-3; no clear D. From germline, CDR1 is KGHSH and CDR2 LQKENI. This CDR3 comprises 17 residues. Trimming stripped 5 bases from V and 0 bases from J, with 17 bases between. This CDR3 reads CASSSIRTGSSGNTIYF. Here the CDR3 DNA reads TGTGCCAGCTCATCAATACGGACGGGTAGCTCTGGAAACACCATATATTTT.

The CDR3 coding sequence is TGTGCCAGCAGAGACAGGGCACTAGGAAATGAAGCTTTCTTT. This sequence encodes CASRDRALGNEAFF. The V and J genes are TRBV2 and TRBJ1-1; 7 bases match TRBD1. The CDR3 runs 14 residues. The germline V gene encodes CDR1 SNHLY and CDR2 FYNNEI. V dropped 6 bases and J dropped 7; count of bases not matched to a gene: 11.

V gene TRBV7-2 combines with J gene TRBJ1-5; D possibly corresponds to TRBD1 (6 bases). V lost 1 base and J lost 7, with 8 bases in between. This CDR3 has 13 amino acids. Germline CDR1 is SGHTA and CDR2 is FQGNSA. Written as DNA, the CDR3 is TGTGCCAGCAGCTTAGTACAGGGCCAGCCCCAGCATTTT. Translated, it gives CASSLVQGQPQHF.

J is TRBJ1-1 and V is TRBV5-1; D is ambiguous. Trimming removed 2 bases at V and 3 bases at J, with 11 bases between. Germline V lookup: CDR1 SGHRS, CDR2 YFSETQ. This CDR3 is built from 14 residues. The CDR3 region is CASSFWGRDTEAFF. For the CDR3, the DNA is TGCGCCAGCAGCTTTTGGGGTCGGGACACTGAAGCTTTCTTT.

This chain joins TRBV6-5 and TRBJ2-3; D not certain. Germline V lookup: CDR1 MNHEY, CDR2 SVGAGI. Trimming shortened V by 6 bases and J by 2 bases, and 9 bases separated the two germline ends. The CDR3 runs 13 residues. CDR3 loop: CASSQETTDTQYF. The DNA of the CDR3 is TGTGCCAGCAGCCAAGAGACCACAGATACGCAGTATTTT.

V gene TRBV6-6 combines with J gene TRBJ1-5; D gene uncertain. This CDR3 comprises 14 residues. The germline V gene encodes CDR1 MNHNY and CDR2 SVGAGI (reference sequence). V was pared by 7 bases and J by 6 bases, with 16 bases between. DNA for the CDR3: TGTGCCAGCATCTACGGTATTGGGATTCAGCCCCAGCATTTT. It codes for CASIYGIGIQPQHF.

This chain joins TRBV5-1 and TRBJ2-7, with D possibly matching TRBD2 (6 bases). Germline CDR1 SGHRS, CDR2 YFSETQ. Trimming took off 3 bases at V and 0 bases at J, with 13 bases between the two ends. This CDR3 is built from 15 residues. Written as DNA, the CDR3 is TGCGCCAGCAGCTCGGACGCTAGCGTCTCCTACGAGCAGTACTTC. It translates to CASSSDASVSYEQYF.

The CDR3 sequence: CASSFWPQGSRNTGELFF. Here the CDR3 DNA reads TGTGCCAGCAGCTTTTGGCCTCAGGGGAGTAGGAACACCGGGGAGCTGTTTTTT. The genes are TRBV7-9 and TRBJ2-2; a possible D gene is TRBD1 (6 bases). This CDR3 is built from 18 residues. V dropped 3 bases and J dropped 1 base, with 18 bases sitting between them. Looked up from germline, CDR1 is SEHNR and CDR2 is FQNEAQ (reference sequence).

The J gene is TRBJ1-4, the V gene TRBV5-1; D might be TRBD1 (6 bases). Germline-derived CDR1 and CDR2 are SGHRS and YFSETQ. The CDR3 spans 14 residues. Trimming removed 2 bases from V and 6 bases from J, with 11 bases in between. The CDR3 spells CASSLSGADEKLFF. The CDR3 DNA follows: TGCGCCAGCAGCTTATCAGGGGCCGATGAAAAACTGTTTTTT.

V is TRBV11-2 and J is TRBJ1-5; D remains unclear. With 0 bases removed from V and 3 bases from J, the gap between germline ends came to 9 bases. The CDR3 has 15 residues. Germline V gives CDR1 SGHAT, CDR2 FQNNGV. The CDR3 reads CASSLDRRHNQPQHF. The DNA of the CDR3 is TGTGCCAGCAGCTTAGATAGACGACACAATCAGCCCCAGCATTTT.

J is TRBJ2-5 and V is TRBV7-3; D is unresolved. The CDR3 covers 13 residues. CDR1 and CDR2 from the germline V gene are SGHTA and FQGTGA. Trimming stripped 5 bases from V and 4 bases from J, with 11 bases between. This CDR3 reads CASSLRTGETQYF. The CDR3 DNA sequence: TGTGCCAGCAGCCTCCGGACGGGAGAGACCCAGTACTTC. Full variable domain (outside the CDR3, taken from reference TRBV7-3 and TRBJ2-5): GAGVSQTPSNKVTEKGKYVELRCDPISGHTALYWYRQSLGQGPEFLIYFQGTGAADDSGLPNDRFFAVRPEGSVSTLKIQRTERGDSAVYLCASSLRTGETQYFGPGTRLLVL.

The genes are TRBV18 and TRBJ2-7, with 10 bases identical to TRBD2. The germline V gene has CDR1 KGHSH and CDR2 LQKENI. The junction had 10 bases not matched to a gene; V was cut back by 5 bases and J by 3 bases. CDR3 length: 16 residues. CDR3 sequence: CASSTLSGTSDYEQYF. The CDR3 DNA sequence: TGTGCCAGCTCAACTCTTTCCGGGACTAGCGACTACGAGCAGTACTTC. The variable domain in full, with the rest retrieved from reference TRBV18 and TRBJ2-7, is NAGVMQNPRHLVRRRGQEARLRCSPMKGHSHVYWYRQLPEEGLKFMVYLQKENIIDESGMPKERFSAEFPKEGPSILRIQQVVRGDSAAYFCASSTLSGTSDYEQYFGPGTRLTVT.

J is TRBJ2-6 and V is TRBV11-2, with 8 nucleotides matching TRBD1. V gave up 4 bases and J gave up 0 bases; unmatched junction bases: 5. The CDR3 sequence is 17 residues long. The germline V gene has CDR1 SGHAT and CDR2 FQNNGV. CDR3 sequence (DNA): TGTGCCAGCAGCTCAGGACAGGGAGTCTCTGGGGCCAACGTCCTGACTTTC. Its protein product is CASSSGQGVSGANVLTF.

The CDR3 coding sequence is TGTGCCAGTAGTTACACCGGGACAGGGCTGTACGAGCAGTACTTC. Translation: CASSYTGTGLYEQYF. The V and J genes are TRBV19 and TRBJ2-7, with 9 bases identical to TRBD1. The junction had 9 bases not matched to a gene; V was cut back by 5 bases and J by 4 bases. Germline values: CDR1 LNHDA, CDR2 SQIVND (reference sequence). The CDR3 is 15 amino acids.